What follows is one TCR beta chain and its context. Using immunoSEQ multiplex PCR, the repertoire was profiled, and TCRdb retains in-frame clones only, with some absent. In the table there are approximately 170,000 clones, 83% of which are singletons. The data were taken from a study of blood T cell repertoires in COVID-19. Study summary: T cells, B-cell-depleted T cells, or PBMCs provided the cDNA or gDNA that served as material.

The CDR3 loop spans 12 amino acids. The germline V and J ends were trimmed by 1 base and 4 bases, with 4 bases remaining between them. Germline assignment: CDR1 MDHEN and CDR2 SYDVKM. This TCR was recovered from a woman in her 70s who had recovered from COVID-19. Sequenced material: peripheral blood. This rearrangement joins TRBV28 to TRBJ1-1; D remains unclear. CDR3 in DNA: TGTGCCAGCAGTTTATTCTCCACTGAAGCTTTCTTT. Residues: CASSLFSTEAFF.